This TCR beta chain was documented in a study of CD8+ T cells in alopecia areata. V dropped 2 bases and J dropped 5 bases, with 11 bases sitting between them. The CDR3 has 14 residues. Germline V lookup: CDR1 SGHRS, CDR2 YFSETQ. Extracted RNA was reverse transcribed into cDNA, the sequencing template. Measured with immunoSEQ multiplex PCR; TCRdb has only the in-frame clones, and not every one. The table has around 300,000 clones, 45% to 70% seen once; the top ten hold 0.93%. Indicated treatment: oral pan-JAK inhibitor, 5-10 mg twice daily. Here the sequenced sample was CD4+ T cells sorted from blood, taken around week 54, from a patient treated with tofacitinib. The chain uses TRBV5-1 and TRBJ1-5, with D possibly matching TRBD1 (5 bases). The sequence was collected from a human donor with alopecia areata. In nucleotides, the CDR3 is TGCGCCAGCAGCTTTGGGGACGGTTATCAGCCCCAGCATTTT. It encodes CASSFGDGYQPQHF.